This entry lists 17 T cell receptor beta chains sequenced from one sample in a study of blood T cell repertoires in COVID-19. Sequenced by immunoSEQ multiplex PCR; TCRdb stores in-frame clones only, minus some. This sample yields 150,000 or so clones, of which around 85% are seen a single time; approximately 3.3% belongs to the top ten. Sample: peripheral blood. The receptors stem from a human donor with acute or convalescent COVID-19. The donor label of this sample is uncertain.

This clone has only one observation. The V gene is TRBV18, the J gene TRBJ1-6; D uncertain. The CDR3 has 14 amino acids. Trimming left V 0 bases short and J 5 bases short, with 5 bases between. The germline V gene encodes CDR1 KGHSH and CDR2 LQKENI. CDR3 bases: TGTGCCAGCTCACCACCAGAGGATAATTCACCCCTCCACTTT. Translation: CASSPPEDNSPLHF. The variable domain in full, completed from reference TRBV18 and TRBJ1-6, reads NAGVMQNPRHLVRRRGQEARLRCSPMKGHSHVYWYRQLPEEGLKFMVYLQKENIIDESGMPKERFSAEFPKEGPSILRIQQVVRGDSAAYFCASSPPEDNSPLHFGNGTRLTVT.

The gene calls are TRBV19 and TRBJ1-5; 11 bases fit TRBD1. Germline V gene lookup returns CDR1 LNHDA and CDR2 SQIVND (reference sequence). The CDR3 is 18 amino acids. Trimming cost V 5 bases and J 2 bases; bases outside gene matches: 11. CDR3 coding DNA: TGTGCCAGTAGTGGGGGGACAGGGGGAGAAAGTCGCAATCAGCCCCAGCATTTT. Protein product: CASSGGTGGESRNQPQHF.

In this sample, this clone turned up a few times. The chain links TRBV7-2 to TRBJ1-6; 7 nucleotides line up with TRBD1. This CDR3 has 17 residues. The ends lost 5 bases at V and 6 bases at J; junction bases unmatched: 13. Looked up from germline, CDR1 is SGHTA and CDR2 is FQGNSA. The CDR3 region is CASSINPTGTANSPLHF. CDR3 nucleotide sequence: TGTGCCAGCAGCATCAACCCTACCGGGACAGCTAATTCACCCCTCCACTTT.

This sequence joins TRBV20-1 and TRBJ1-2; TRBD1 matches 7 bases. V gave up 7 bases and J gave up 4 bases; unmatched junction bases: 3. Germline assignment: CDR1 DFQATT and CDR2 SNEGSKA (reference sequence). This CDR3 spans 11 amino acids. The CDR3 protein is CSGQGGYGYTF. The CDR3 DNA follows: TGCAGTGGGCAGGGGGGCTATGGCTACACCTTC.

The chain employs TRBV2 and TRBJ1-6, with TRBD1 as a possible D gene (6 bases). This CDR3 region has 14 residues. Germline V CDR1 and CDR2: SNHLY, FYNNEI. V gave up 7 bases and J gave up 10 bases, with 17 bases separating them. The CDR3 loop reads CASITGSWGSPLHF. Here the CDR3 DNA reads TGTGCCAGCATTACAGGGTCCTGGGGATCACCCCTCCACTTT.

This chain connects TRBV9 to TRBJ1-1, with a weak D call TRBD1 (6 bases). The germline V and J ends were trimmed by 0 bases and 7 bases, with 13 bases remaining between them. Per germline, CDR1 SGDLS and CDR2 YYNGEE. This CDR3 comprises 14 residues. The CDR3 region is CASSVDSGGREAFF. As DNA, the CDR3 is TGTGCCAGCAGCGTAGATAGCGGGGGGCGTGAAGCTTTCTTT. The full variable domain, with the rest looked up from reference TRBV9 and TRBJ1-1, is DSGVTQTPKHLITATGQRVTLRCSPRSGDLSVYWYQQSLDQGLQFLIQYYNGEERAKGNILERFSAQQFPDLHSELNLSSLELGDSALYFCASSVDSGGREAFFGQGTRLTVV.

The CDR3 DNA follows: TGTGCCAGCAGCTCCGCGATGTCGCGGGGGCGCCCCACAGATACGCAGTATTTT. This gives the protein CASSSAMSRGRPTDTQYF. V and J are TRBV7-2 and TRBJ2-3; the D gene is possibly TRBD2 (7 bases). Trimming pared 4 bases from V and 2 bases from J, leaving 22 bases between. The CDR3 extends over 18 amino acids. Germline V gives CDR1 SGHTA, CDR2 FQGNSA. The variable domain in full, completed from reference TRBV7-2 and TRBJ2-3, reads GAGVSQSPSNKVTEKGKDVELRCDPISGHTALYWYRQSLGQGLEFLIYFQGNSAPDKSGLPSDRFSAERTGGSVSTLTIQRTQQEDSAVYLCASSSAMSRGRPTDTQYFGPGTRLTVL.

The DNA of the CDR3 is TGTGCCAGCAGCTTATCGGGACAGGGGGCCCAAAGTGAGCAGTTCTTC. Translated: CASSLSGQGAQSEQFF. This chain connects TRBV7-3 to TRBJ2-1; 12 nucleotides agree with TRBD1. Germline lookup yields CDR1 SGHTA and CDR2 FQGTGA. V lost 2 bases, J lost 9 bases, and 8 bases stayed unmatched. CDR3 length equals 16 residues.

A single count supports this clone. J is TRBJ1-6 and V is TRBV7-2, with 7 bases matching TRBD1. The CDR3 has 15 amino acids. V dropped 5 bases and J dropped 9; count of bases not matched to a gene: 10. Germline loops: CDR1 SGHTA, CDR2 FQGNSA. CDR3 nucleotide sequence: TGTGCCAGCAGCCTACAGGGGCCTGGAGGTTCACCCCTCCACTTT. It codes for CASSLQGPGGSPLHF. The variable domain in full, with the rest retrieved from reference TRBV7-2 and TRBJ1-6, is GAGVSQSPSNKVTEKGKDVELRCDPISGHTALYWYRQSLGQGLEFLIYFQGNSAPDKSGLPSDRFSAERTGGSVSTLTIQRTQQEDSAVYLCASSLQGPGGSPLHFGNGTRLTVT.

The J gene is TRBJ1-1, the V gene TRBV7-3, with TRBD1 identical over 8 bases. Germline V gene sequence: CDR1 SGHTA, CDR2 FQGTGA. The CDR3 runs 14 residues. The V gene end was trimmed by 2 bases and the J gene end by 1 base; junction bases not matched to a gene: 0. For the CDR3, the DNA is TGTGCCAGCAGCTTAGACAGGGGGAACACTGAAGCTTTCTTT. It specifies CASSLDRGNTEAFF.

The rearrangement joins TRBV30 to TRBJ1-1; D is possibly TRBD1 (6 bases). Germline assignment: CDR1 GTSNPN and CDR2 SVGIG (reference sequence). Trimming took off 5 bases at V and 1 base at J, with 11 bases between the two ends. The CDR3 has 13 residues. In nucleotides, the CDR3 is TGTGCCTGGTCCTCACAGGGGAACACTGAAGCTTTCTTT. This gives the protein CAWSSQGNTEAFF.

The table lists this clone with a count of one. The chain couples TRBV29-1 to TRBJ2-7, with 7 bases lining up with TRBD1. The CDR3 sequence is 12 residues long. The V segment lost 7 bases and the J segment 4 bases; nucleotides outside the gene matches: 7. Germline values: CDR1 SQVTM, CDR2 ANQGSEA. CDR3 loop: CSAGTVTYEQYF. The DNA of the CDR3 is TGCAGCGCCGGGACAGTTACTTACGAGCAGTACTTC.

V gene TRBV28 combines with J gene TRBJ1-5; D may be TRBD1 (5 bases). This CDR3 is 15 amino acids long. V lost 1 base to trimming and J lost 6 bases, with 13 bases between them. Germline lookup yields CDR1 MDHEN and CDR2 SYDVKM. CDR3 DNA sequence: TGTGCCAGCAGTTTATATCTGGGGCTCACTCAGCCCCAGCATTTT. Translated: CASSLYLGLTQPQHF.

This rearrangement joins TRBV28 to TRBJ1-1, with D uncertain. The CDR3 is 13 amino acids. Germline V gene data show CDR1 as MDHEN and CDR2 as SYDVKM. Trimming cost V 2 bases and J 7 bases, with 11 bases left between them. CDR3 bases: TGTGCCAGCAGTTTAAGGGCGGACTATGAAGCTTTCTTT. This codes for CASSLRADYEAFF. Full variable domain (missing parts from reference TRBV28 and TRBJ1-1): DVKVTQSSRYLVKRTGEKVFLECVQDMDHENMFWYRQDPGLGLRLIYFSYDVKMKEKGDIPEGYSVSREKKERFSLILESASTNQTSMYLCASSLRADYEAFFGQGTRLTVV.

The chain joins TRBV18 to TRBJ1-2; 12 nucleotides align to TRBD1. CDR3 length: 16 residues. The trim removed 2 bases at V and 3 bases at J, leaving 4 bases unmatched. CDR1 is KGHSH and CDR2 is LQKENI in the germline V gene. CDR3 amino acids: CASSPGTGGRYYGYTF. For the CDR3, the DNA is TGTGCCAGCTCACCAGGGACAGGGGGCCGCTACTATGGCTACACCTTC.

This chain joins TRBV30 and TRBJ2-3; 8 bases are shared with TRBD2. The length of the CDR3 is 16 residues. J gave up 1 base and V 2 bases, and 8 bases lay outside the gene matches. From germline, CDR1 is GTSNPN and CDR2 SVGIG (reference sequence). CDR3 sequence: CAWSNRGGFGTDTQYF. The CDR3 bases are TGTGCCTGGAGTAACCGGGGGGGCTTCGGCACAGATACGCAGTATTTT. Variable domain in full (rest from reference TRBV30 and TRBJ2-3): SQTIHQWPATLVQPVGSPLSLECTVEGTSNPNLYWYRQAAGRGLQLLFYSVGIGQISSEVPQNLSASRPQDRQFILSSKKLLLSDSGFYLCAWSNRGGFGTDTQYFGPGTRLTVL.

The genes are TRBV4-1 and TRBJ1-2; the D gene is possibly TRBD1 (5 bases). The CDR3 totals 12 residues. Per germline, CDR1 MGHRA and CDR2 YSYEKL. The ends were cut back, 4 bases at V and 8 bases at J, with 11 bases in the middle. Here the CDR3 reads CASSRQGRGYTF. DNA for the CDR3: TGCGCCAGCAGCCGGCAGGGCCGCGGCTACACCTTC.